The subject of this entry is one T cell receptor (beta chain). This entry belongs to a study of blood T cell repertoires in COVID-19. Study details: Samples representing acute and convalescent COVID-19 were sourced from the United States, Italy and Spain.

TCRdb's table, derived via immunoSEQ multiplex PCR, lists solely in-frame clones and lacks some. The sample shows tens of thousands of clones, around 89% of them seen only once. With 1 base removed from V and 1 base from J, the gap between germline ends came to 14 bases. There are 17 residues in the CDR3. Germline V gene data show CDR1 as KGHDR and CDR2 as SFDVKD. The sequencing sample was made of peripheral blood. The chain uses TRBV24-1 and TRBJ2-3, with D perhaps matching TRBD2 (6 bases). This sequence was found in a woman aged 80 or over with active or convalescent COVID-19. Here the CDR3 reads CATSDLGGGAGTDTQYF. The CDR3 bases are TGTGCCACCAGTGATTTAGGTGGAGGGGCTGGCACAGATACGCAGTATTTT.